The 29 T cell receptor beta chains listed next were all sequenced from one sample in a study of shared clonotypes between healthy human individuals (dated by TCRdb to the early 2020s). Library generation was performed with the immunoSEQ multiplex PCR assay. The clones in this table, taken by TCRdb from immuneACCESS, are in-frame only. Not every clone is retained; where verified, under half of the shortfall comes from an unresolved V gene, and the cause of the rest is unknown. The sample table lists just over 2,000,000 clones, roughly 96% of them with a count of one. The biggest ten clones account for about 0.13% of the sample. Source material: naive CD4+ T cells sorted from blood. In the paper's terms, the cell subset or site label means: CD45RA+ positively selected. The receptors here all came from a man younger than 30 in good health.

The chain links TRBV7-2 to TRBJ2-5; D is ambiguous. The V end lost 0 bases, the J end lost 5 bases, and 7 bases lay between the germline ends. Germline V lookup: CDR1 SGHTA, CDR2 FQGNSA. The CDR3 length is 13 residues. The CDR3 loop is CASSLATWETQYF. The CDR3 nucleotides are TGTGCCAGCAGCTTAGCGACTTGGGAGACCCAGTACTTC.

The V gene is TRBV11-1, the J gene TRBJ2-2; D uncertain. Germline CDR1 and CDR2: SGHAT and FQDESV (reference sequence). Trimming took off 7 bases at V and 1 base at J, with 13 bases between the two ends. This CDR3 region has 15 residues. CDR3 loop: CASMMWQLNTGELFF. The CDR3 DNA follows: TGTGCCAGCATGATGTGGCAGTTGAACACCGGGGAGCTGTTTTTT.

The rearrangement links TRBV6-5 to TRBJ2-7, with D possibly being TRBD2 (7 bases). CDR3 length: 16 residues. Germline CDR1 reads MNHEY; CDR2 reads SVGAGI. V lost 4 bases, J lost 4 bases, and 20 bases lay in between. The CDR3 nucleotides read TGTGCCAGCAGTTCCCCGACTGGCAGGGGAGGGTACGAGCAGTACTTC. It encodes CASSSPTGRGGYEQYF.

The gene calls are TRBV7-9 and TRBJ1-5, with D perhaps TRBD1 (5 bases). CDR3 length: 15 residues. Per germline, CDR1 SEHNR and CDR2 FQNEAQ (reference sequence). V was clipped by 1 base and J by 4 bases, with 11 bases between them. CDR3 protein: CASSLGRGPNQPQHF. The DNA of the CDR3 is TGTGCCAGCAGCTTAGGTAGGGGACCGAATCAGCCCCAGCATTTT.

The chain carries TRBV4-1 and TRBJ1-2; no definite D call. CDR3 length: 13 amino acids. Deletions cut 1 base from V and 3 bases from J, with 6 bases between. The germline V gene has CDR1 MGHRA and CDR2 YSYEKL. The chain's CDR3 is CASSQGADYGYTF. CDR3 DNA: TGCGCCAGCAGCCAAGGGGCAGACTATGGCTACACCTTC.

CDR3 residues: CACRTARLHF. The CDR3 region has the DNA TGTGCCTGTCGGACAGCGCGCCTCCACTTT. The chain carries TRBV30 and TRBJ1-6; a possible D gene is TRBD1 (6 bases). Trimming shortened V by 6 bases and J by 15 bases, and 12 bases separated the two germline ends. The CDR3 totals 10 residues. CDR1 is GTSNPN and CDR2 is SVGIG in the germline V gene (reference sequence). The full variable domain, rest sourced from reference TRBV30 and TRBJ1-6, is SQTIHQWPATLVQPVGSPLSLECTVEGTSNPNLYWYRQAAGRGLQLLFYSVGIGQISSEVPQNLSASRPQDRQFILSSKKLLLSDSGFYLCACRTARLHFGNGTRLTVT.

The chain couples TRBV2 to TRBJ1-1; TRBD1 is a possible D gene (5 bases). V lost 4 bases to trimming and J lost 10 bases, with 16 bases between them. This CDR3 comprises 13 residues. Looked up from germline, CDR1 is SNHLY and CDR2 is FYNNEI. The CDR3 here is CASSGVAGSGAFF. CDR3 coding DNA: TGTGCCAGCAGTGGGGTAGCAGGGTCGGGAGCTTTCTTT. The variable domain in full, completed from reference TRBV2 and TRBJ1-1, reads EPEVTQTPSHQVTQMGQEVILRCVPISNHLYFYWYRQILGQKVEFLVSFYNNEISEKSEIFDDQFSVERPDGSNFTLKIRSTKLEDSAMYFCASSGVAGSGAFFGQGTRLTVV.

The CDR3 nucleotides are TGTGCCAGCAGCCCCACAGGGGGGTACGCAGATACGCAGTATTTT. This gives the protein CASSPTGGYADTQYF. The chain recombines TRBV6-5 with TRBJ2-3; 8 positions agree with TRBD1. The CDR3 spans 15 residues. Losses at the gene ends were 6 bases for V and 4 bases for J; bases not matched to a gene: 9. Germline V lookup: CDR1 MNHEY, CDR2 SVGAGI.

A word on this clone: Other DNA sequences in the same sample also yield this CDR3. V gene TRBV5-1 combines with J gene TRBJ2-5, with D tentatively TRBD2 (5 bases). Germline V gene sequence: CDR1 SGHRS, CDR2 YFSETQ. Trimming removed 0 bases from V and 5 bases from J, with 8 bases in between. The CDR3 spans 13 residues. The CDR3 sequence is CASSLDRGETQYF. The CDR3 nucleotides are TGCGCCAGCAGCTTGGACAGAGGGGAGACCCAGTACTTC.

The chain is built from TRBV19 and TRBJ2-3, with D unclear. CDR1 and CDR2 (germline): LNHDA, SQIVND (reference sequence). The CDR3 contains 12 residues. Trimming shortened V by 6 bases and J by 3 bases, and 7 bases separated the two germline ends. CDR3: CASRQNTDTQYF. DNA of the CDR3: TGTGCCAGTAGACAAAATACAGATACGCAGTATTTT.

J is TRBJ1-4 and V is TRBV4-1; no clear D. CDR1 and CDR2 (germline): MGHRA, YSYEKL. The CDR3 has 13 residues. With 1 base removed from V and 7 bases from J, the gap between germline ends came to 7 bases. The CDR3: CASSQGGFEKLFF. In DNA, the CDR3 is TGCGCCAGCAGCCAAGGGGGATTTGAAAAACTGTTTTTT.

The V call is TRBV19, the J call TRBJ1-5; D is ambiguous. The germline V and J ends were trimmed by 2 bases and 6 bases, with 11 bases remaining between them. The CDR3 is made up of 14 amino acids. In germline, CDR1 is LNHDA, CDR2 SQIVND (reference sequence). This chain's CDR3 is CASSIRLAGQPQHF. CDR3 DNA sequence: TGTGCCAGTAGTATAAGACTGGCGGGTCAGCCCCAGCATTTT.

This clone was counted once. The CDR3 sequence: CASSVAGANTQYF. The DNA of the CDR3 is TGTGCCAGCAGTGTGGCCGGGGCCAATACGCAGTATTTT. The rearrangement uses TRBV6-5 and TRBJ2-3; either TRBD1 or TRBD2 may fit D (5 bases each). Trimming left V 5 bases short and J 7 bases short, with 13 bases between. CDR1 and CDR2 from the germline V gene are MNHEY and SVGAGI. This CDR3 is 13 amino acids long.

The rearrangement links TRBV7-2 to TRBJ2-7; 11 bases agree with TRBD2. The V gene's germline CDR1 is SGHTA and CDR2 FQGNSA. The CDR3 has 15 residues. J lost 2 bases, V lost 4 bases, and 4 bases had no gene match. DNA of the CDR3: TGTGCCAGCAGCTCGACTAGCGGGGTTCCCTACGAGCAGTACTTC. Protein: CASSSTSGVPYEQYF.

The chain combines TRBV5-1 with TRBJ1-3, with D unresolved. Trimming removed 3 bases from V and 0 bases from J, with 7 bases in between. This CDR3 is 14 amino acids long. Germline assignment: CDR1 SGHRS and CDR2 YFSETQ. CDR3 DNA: TGCGCCAGCAGCTCAGAGAGCTCTGGAAACACCATATATTTT. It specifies CASSSESSGNTIYF.

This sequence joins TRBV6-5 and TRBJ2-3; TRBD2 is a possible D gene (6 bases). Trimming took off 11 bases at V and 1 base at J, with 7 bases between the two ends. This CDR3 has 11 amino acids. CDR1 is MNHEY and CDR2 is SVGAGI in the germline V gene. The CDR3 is CACGGTDTQYF. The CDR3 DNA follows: TGTGCCTGCGGGGGCACAGATACGCAGTATTTT.

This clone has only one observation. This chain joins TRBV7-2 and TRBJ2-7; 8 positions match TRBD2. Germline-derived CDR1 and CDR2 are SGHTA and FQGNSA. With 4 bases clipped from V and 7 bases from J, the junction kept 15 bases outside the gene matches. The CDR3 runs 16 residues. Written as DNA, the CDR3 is TGTGCCAGCAGCTCCCCTCCGGGGGGGGGAAGAGTAGAGCAGTACTTC. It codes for CASSSPPGGGRVEQYF.

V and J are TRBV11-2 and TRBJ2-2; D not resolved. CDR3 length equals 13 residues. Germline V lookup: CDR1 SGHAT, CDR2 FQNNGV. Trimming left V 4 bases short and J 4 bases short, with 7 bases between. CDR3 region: CASSYSGTGELFF. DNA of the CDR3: TGTGCCAGCAGCTATAGTGGCACCGGGGAGCTGTTTTTT.

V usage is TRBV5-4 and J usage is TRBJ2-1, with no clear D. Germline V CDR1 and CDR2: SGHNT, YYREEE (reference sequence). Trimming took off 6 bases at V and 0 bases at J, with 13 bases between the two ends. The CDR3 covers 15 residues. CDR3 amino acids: CASTSGTLSYNEQFF. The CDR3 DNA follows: TGTGCCAGCACCTCAGGCACCCTCTCCTACAATGAGCAGTTCTTC.

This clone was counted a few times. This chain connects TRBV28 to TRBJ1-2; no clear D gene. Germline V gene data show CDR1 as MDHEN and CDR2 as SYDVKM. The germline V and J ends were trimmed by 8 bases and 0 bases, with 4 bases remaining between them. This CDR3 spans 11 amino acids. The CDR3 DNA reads TGTGCCAGCTATACTAACTATGGCTACACCTTC. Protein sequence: CASYTNYGYTF.

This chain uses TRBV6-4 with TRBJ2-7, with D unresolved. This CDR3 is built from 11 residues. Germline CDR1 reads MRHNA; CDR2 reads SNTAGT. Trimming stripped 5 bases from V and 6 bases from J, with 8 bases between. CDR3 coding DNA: TGTGCCAGCAGTCCGCCTGCCGAGCAGTACTTC. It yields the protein CASSPPAEQYF.

Here the CDR3 DNA reads TGTGCCAGCAGCTCGTACGGGGGGGCCCCCAGCAATGAGCAGTTCTTC. Its translation is CASSSYGGAPSNEQFF. The V call is TRBV28, the J call TRBJ2-1, with 8 positions matching TRBD2. CDR1 is MDHEN, CDR2 SYDVKM, per germline. CDR3 length: 16 residues. Losses at the gene ends were 6 bases for V and 6 bases for J; bases not matched to a gene: 13.

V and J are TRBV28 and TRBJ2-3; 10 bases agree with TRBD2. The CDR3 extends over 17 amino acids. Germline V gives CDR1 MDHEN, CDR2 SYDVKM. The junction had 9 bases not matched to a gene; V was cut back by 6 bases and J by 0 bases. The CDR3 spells CASSSSGSPSSTDTQYF. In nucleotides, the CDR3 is TGTGCCAGCAGCTCTAGCGGGAGCCCCTCTAGCACAGATACGCAGTATTTT.

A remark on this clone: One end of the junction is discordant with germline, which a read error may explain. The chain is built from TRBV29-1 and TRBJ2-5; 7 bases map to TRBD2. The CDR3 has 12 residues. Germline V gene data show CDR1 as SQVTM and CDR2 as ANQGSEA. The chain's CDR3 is CNTGGPGETQYF. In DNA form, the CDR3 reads TGTAATACGGGGGGACCGGGGGAGACCCAGTACTTC.

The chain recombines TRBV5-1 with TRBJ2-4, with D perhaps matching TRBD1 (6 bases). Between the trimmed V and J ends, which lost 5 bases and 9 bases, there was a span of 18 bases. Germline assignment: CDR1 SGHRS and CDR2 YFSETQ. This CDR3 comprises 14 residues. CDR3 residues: CASRDLQGSGIQYF. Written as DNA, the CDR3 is TGCGCCAGCAGGGACCTACAGGGATCCGGCATTCAGTACTTC.

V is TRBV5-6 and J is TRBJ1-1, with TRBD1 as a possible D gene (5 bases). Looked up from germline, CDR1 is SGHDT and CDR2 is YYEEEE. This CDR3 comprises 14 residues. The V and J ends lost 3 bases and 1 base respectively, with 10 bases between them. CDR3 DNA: TGTGCCAGCAGCTCGAGCGGGGGGAACACTGAAGCTTTCTTT. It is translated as CASSSSGGNTEAFF.

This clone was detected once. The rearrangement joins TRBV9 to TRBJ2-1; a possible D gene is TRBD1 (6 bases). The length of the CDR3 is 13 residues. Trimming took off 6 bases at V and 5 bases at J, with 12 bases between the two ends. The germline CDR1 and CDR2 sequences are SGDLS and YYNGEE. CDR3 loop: CASNRGGDNEQFF. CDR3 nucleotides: TGTGCCAGCAATAGAGGGGGAGACAATGAGCAGTTCTTC.

This CDR3 is CAISESAGGGKNEQFF. DNA for the CDR3: TGTGCCATCAGTGAGTCAGCAGGGGGCGGTAAGAATGAGCAGTTCTTC. This rearrangement joins TRBV10-3 to TRBJ2-1; 8 bases are shared with TRBD1. Germline V CDR1 and CDR2: ENHRY, SYGVKD. There are 16 residues in the CDR3. V trimming: 0 bases; J trimming: 7 bases; junction bases outside the gene matches: 8.

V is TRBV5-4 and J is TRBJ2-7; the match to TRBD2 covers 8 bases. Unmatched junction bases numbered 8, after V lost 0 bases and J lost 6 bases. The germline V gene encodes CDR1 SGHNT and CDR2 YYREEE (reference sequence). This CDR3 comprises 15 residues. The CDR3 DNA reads TGTGCCAGCAGCTTGGATGGACTAGCTCGCAGCGAGCAGTACTTC. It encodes CASSLDGLARSEQYF.